This TCR beta chain is drawn from a study of blood T cell repertoires in COVID-19. About the study: Some COVID-19 samples were acute and others convalescent; all came from the United States, Italy and Spain. Sources were T cells, B-cell-depleted T cells, or PBMCs; the material itself was cDNA or gDNA.

Per the study methods: Nucleated cell number was recorded as an estimate derived from reference gene primer amplification. The table came from immunoSEQ multiplex PCR; TCRdb's copy has only in-frame clones and leaves some out. The DNA was the basis for D and trimming; V, J and clone size are from that table. The sample consists of about 290,000 clones, around nine tenths of them appearing once. This CDR3 is built from 14 residues. The ends lost 0 bases at V and 3 bases at J; junction bases unmatched: 2. In germline, CDR1 is SGHRS, CDR2 YFSETQ. This TCR was recovered from a woman in her forties who had recovered from COVID-19. This sequence joins TRBV5-1 and TRBJ2-5; 7 nucleotides line up with TRBD2. Sequencing input: peripheral blood. The CDR3 loop reads CASSLVLAEETQYF. The CDR3 nucleotides read TGCGCCAGCAGCTTGGTCCTAGCGGAAGAGACCCAGTACTTC.